This TCR beta chain was recorded in a study of B cell selection in AIRE deficiency. General study results and limits: AIRE-deficient Tconv and Treg repertoires matched healthy donors in TCRBV, CDR3 length, diversity. CDR3s were shorter in shared Treg sequences, reflecting few non-templated nucleotide insertions. Only TCRbeta was sequenced; about 35% of shared healthy Treg sequences appeared in Tconv. Of 3,500 to 4,000 shared Treg TCRbeta sequences, about 30% were healthy-donor-only and about 9.6% patient-only.

The CDR3 extends over 17 amino acids. Trimming pared 0 bases from V and 7 bases from J, leaving 20 bases between. Germline V CDR1 and CDR2: MGHRA, YSYEKL. Data came from immunoSEQ multiplex PCR; TCRdb stores just in-frame clones and leaves some out. The sample lists 20,000 to 25,000 clones, around 90% seen once, with about 1.5% in the top ten. Turning to this clone: The antigen is unknown.

Regulatory T cells were sorted as CD4+CD25hiCD127low/negative. Input material: CD4+CD25+ Tregs sorted from PBMCs. V and J are TRBV4-1 and TRBJ2-3; possibly TRBD2 for D (5 bases). The clonotype originates from a human donor in good health. The CDR3 loop reads CASSQERERAPAYTQYF. In DNA form, the CDR3 reads TGCGCCAGCAGCCAAGAAAGGGAGCGCGCCCCGGCGTATACGCAGTATTTT.